Detailed here is one T cell receptor (beta chain). The sample comes from a study of shared clonotypes between healthy human individuals. Study information: For every donor, three CD4 naive, three CD4 memory, two CD8 naive and one CD8 memory plates were used.

The V end was cut by 3 bases, the J end by 5 bases, with 11 bases between. This CDR3 has 13 residues. Germline V gives CDR1 SGDLS, CDR2 YYNGEE. The data were produced by immunoSEQ multiplex PCR, yet TCRdb's version contains in-frame clones alone and is incomplete. The data contain about 600,000 clones, roughly 97% of them singletons. Adults of Caucasian background living in Nashville, Tennessee made up all donors. The chain links TRBV9 to TRBJ1-2; tentatively, D is TRBD1 (6 bases). The sample consisted of naive CD4+ T cells sorted from blood. Noted subset: CD45RA+ positively selected. The receptor's source is a woman aged 30 to 39 in good health. CDR3 DNA: TGTGCCAGCAGCGCGGGGGCGCATTATGGCTACACCTTC. It yields the protein CASSAGAHYGYTF.